Listed here are 13 T cell receptor beta chains from one sample, sequenced in a study of neurological immune-mediated disorders. TCRdb redid the calling of the 5' RACE reads with MiXCR, one entry per CDR3 protein. The sample consists of 70,000 or so distinct CDR3 sequences, approximately 3.4% of them appearing once. The sample comprised PBMCs. The source of these receptors is a woman in her forties or fifties with multiple sclerosis.

This clonotype occurred many times. The chain combines TRBV5-4 with TRBJ2-3; tentative D call: TRBD2 (5 bases). Trimming cost V 5 bases and J 1 base, with 8 bases left between them. The CDR3 spans 13 residues. Per the germline V gene, CDR1 is SGHNT and CDR2 is YYREEE (reference sequence). CDR3 sequence: CASSPLGTDTQYF. CDR3 nucleotides: TGTGCCAGCAGTCCACTAGGCACAGATACGCAGTATTTT.

This clonotype was seen at least ten times. CDR3 in DNA: TGTGCCAGCAGTTTTCCGGGCAGGAGGGATTATGGCTACACCTTC. This gives the protein CASSFPGRRDYGYTF. This chain uses TRBV12-3 or TRBV12-4 with TRBJ1-2; no firm D call. Trimming took 3 bases from V and 5 from J, leaving 16 bases between them. The CDR3 has 15 residues.

This clonotype was counted many times. The genes are TRBV5-1 and TRBJ2-5, with TRBD1 matching over 7 bases. This CDR3 region has 16 residues. Germline loops: CDR1 SGHRS, CDR2 YFSETQ. The J segment lost 5 bases and the V segment lost 4 bases, leaving 14 bases of the junction unmatched. The CDR3 spells CASSPDTTGAGETQYF. In nucleotides, the CDR3 is TGCGCCAGCAGCCCGGACACTACAGGGGCTGGGGAGACCCAGTACTTC.

This clonotype showed up many times. The gene calls are TRBV5-1 and TRBJ1-2, with 8 bases aligning to TRBD1. V lost 4 bases to trimming and J lost 6 bases; unmatched junction nucleotides: 11. The CDR3 is 15 residues long. CDR1 is SGHRS, CDR2 YFSETQ, per germline. For the CDR3, the DNA is TGCGCCAGCAGCCGGGATGGACAGGGCCTAAATGGCTACACCTTC. Residues: CASSRDGQGLNGYTF.

This clonotype has ten or more counts. The chain has TRBV18 and TRBJ1-1, with a tentative D call TRBD1 (6 bases). The germline gives CDR1 KGHSH, CDR2 LQKENI. The CDR3 extends over 12 amino acids. Trimming took 11 bases from V and 1 from J, leaving 11 bases between them. The CDR3 is CAGQGRNTEAFF. The DNA of the CDR3 is TGTGCCGGTCAGGGGAGGAACACTGAAGCTTTCTTT.

Ten or more counts support this clonotype. The rearrangement joins TRBV7-8 to TRBJ1-5, with unresolved D. CDR3 length equals 12 residues. Trimming removed 3 bases at V and 3 bases at J, with 3 bases between. CDR1 SGHVS and CDR2 FQNEAQ come from the germline V gene. The CDR3 DNA follows: TGTGCCAGCAGCTTTCTCAATCAGCCCCAGCATTTT. Residues: CASSFLNQPQHF.

This clonotype came up many times. V is TRBV20-1 and J is TRBJ2-3; perhaps TRBD2 as D (5 bases). The CDR3 consists of 12 residues. Per the germline V gene, CDR1 is DFQATT and CDR2 is SNEGSKA (reference sequence). V was cut by 3 bases and J by 11 bases, with 15 bases left in between. CDR3 in DNA: TGCAGTGCTAGTCTCTGGGGTGGAGGGCAGTATTTT. It yields the protein CSASLWGGGQYF.

This clonotype was observed many times. V and J are TRBV7-9 and TRBJ2-1; TRBD2 might be the D (6 bases). CDR1 and CDR2 (germline): SEHNR, FQNEAQ (reference sequence). V lost 4 bases to trimming and J lost 4 bases, with 14 bases between them. The CDR3 is 15 amino acids. CDR3 sequence: CASSSGGLSYNEQFF. CDR3 bases: TGTGCCAGCAGCTCAGGAGGACTATCGTACAATGAGCAGTTCTTC. Based on the CDR3 plus reference TRBV7-9 and TRBJ2-1, the full variable domain is DTGVSQNPRHKITKRGQNVTFRCDPISEHNRLYWYRQTLGQGPEFLTYFQNEAQLEKSRLLSDRFSAERPKGSFSTLEIQRTEQGDSAMYLCASSSGGLSYNEQFFGPGTRLTVL.

Ten or more counts support this clonotype. The chain recombines TRBV7-2 with TRBJ2-5, with a weak D call TRBD1 (5 bases). The CDR3 is 17 residues long. The germline CDR1 and CDR2 sequences are SGHTA and FQGNSA. V was pared by 1 base and J by 3 bases, with 18 bases between. CDR3 in DNA: TGTGCCAGCAGCTTAGTAATAGGATCCAGGGATAAAGAGACCCAGTACTTC. It encodes CASSLVIGSRDKETQYF.

This clonotype was recorded at least ten times. The chain uses TRBV10-3 and TRBJ2-2; D uncertain. In germline, CDR1 is ENHRY, CDR2 SYGVKD. With 4 bases removed from V and 6 bases from J, the gap between germline ends came to 9 bases. The CDR3 has 13 residues. The chain's CDR3 is CAISGTMAGELFF. CDR3 nucleotide sequence: TGTGCCATCAGTGGAACTATGGCCGGGGAGCTGTTTTTT.

The table lists this clonotype with many counts. The genes are TRBV28 and TRBJ2-7, with D perhaps matching TRBD2 (5 bases). Germline CDR1 reads MDHEN; CDR2 reads SYDVKM. This CDR3 has 13 residues. Trimming took off 3 bases at V and 0 bases at J, with 6 bases between the two ends. The CDR3 DNA reads as TGTGCCAGCAGTTTGGGGAGCTCCTACGAGCAGTACTTC. Translating it yields CASSLGSSYEQYF.

This clonotype was observed at least ten times. The chain has TRBV10-3 and TRBJ2-2; D is uncertain. V was cut by 10 bases and J by 0 bases, with 12 bases left in between. CDR3 length equals 14 residues. CDR1 ENHRY and CDR2 SYGVKD come from the germline V gene. The CDR3 loop reads CATTLVPNTGELFF. CDR3 sequence (DNA): TGTGCCACCACGCTGGTTCCGAACACCGGGGAGCTGTTTTTT.

This clonotype was counted only a few times. A much more abundant neighbour one base away suggests this may be a read error. The chain recombines TRBV7-3 with TRBJ2-2; no clear D gene. V was cut by 2 bases and J by 5 bases, with 9 bases left in between. Looked up from germline, CDR1 is SGHTA and CDR2 is FQGTGA. This CDR3 has 14 amino acids. The CDR3 nucleotides read TGTGCCAGCAGCTTACGAAAGGATACCGGGGAGCTGTTTTTT. Amino acid sequence: CASSLRKDTGELFF.